This TCR beta chain was sequenced for a study of molecular identifiers for immune sequencing clone quantification. Study findings and constraints: Identical TCR molecules that share a barcode could lead to an underestimation of highly expanded clone sizes.

On this clonotype itself: What it recognizes is unknown.

Each library that profiled naive CD8 cells came from roughly 20,000 to 1,000,000 sorted cells with 10%, 30% or 50% RNA. Sorting selected naive CD8 T cells with a CD8+CD4-CCR7+CD45RA+ phenotype. TCRdb recomputed calls from the PCR reads with MiXCR, one row per CDR3 protein. Of approximately 550,000 distinct CDR3 sequences listed, 20% to 25% are singletons. The sequence derives from a human donor in good health. Some libraries in this study had Jurkat cell RNA spiked in. The specimen was naive CD8+ T cells from blood, with Jurkat cell RNA spiked in. The subset here: FACS-sorted CD8+CD4-CCR7+CD45RA+ naive T cells.

Written as DNA, the CDR3 is TGTGCCAGCAGTTACTCGACAGGGGAAGGTGGAAACACCATATATTTT. This codes for CASSYSTGEGGNTIYF. This chain links TRBV6-5 with TRBJ1-3, with TRBD1 matching over 8 bases. J gave up 3 bases and V 0 bases, and 4 bases lay outside the gene matches. The CDR3 spans 16 residues. CDR1 MNHEY and CDR2 SVGAGI come from the germline V gene.